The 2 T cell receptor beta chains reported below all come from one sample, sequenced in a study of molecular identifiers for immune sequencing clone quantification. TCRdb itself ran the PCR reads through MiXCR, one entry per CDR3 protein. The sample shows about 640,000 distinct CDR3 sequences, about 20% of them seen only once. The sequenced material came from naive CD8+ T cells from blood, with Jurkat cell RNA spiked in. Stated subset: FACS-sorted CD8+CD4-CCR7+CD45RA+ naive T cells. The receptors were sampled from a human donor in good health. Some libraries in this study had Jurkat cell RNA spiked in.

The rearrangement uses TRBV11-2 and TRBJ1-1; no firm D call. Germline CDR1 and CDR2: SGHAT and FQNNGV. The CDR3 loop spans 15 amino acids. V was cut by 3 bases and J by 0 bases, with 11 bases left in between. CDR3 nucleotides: TGTGCCAGCAGCTTTCCTCTAACCCTGAACACTGAAGCTTTCTTT. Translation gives CASSFPLTLNTEAFF.

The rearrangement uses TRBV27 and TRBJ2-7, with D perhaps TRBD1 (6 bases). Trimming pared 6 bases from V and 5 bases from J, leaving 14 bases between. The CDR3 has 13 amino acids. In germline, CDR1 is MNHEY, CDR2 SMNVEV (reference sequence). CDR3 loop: CASSPLQGNEQYF. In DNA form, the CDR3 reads TGTGCCAGCAGCCCTCTCCAGGGGAACGAGCAGTACTTC.